The clone carrying this T cell receptor (beta chain) was seen a few times. Antigen unknown. In TCRdb, the 5' RACE reads were re-called with MiXCR into one record per CDR3 protein. In the table there are under 450,000 distinct CDR3 sequences, around a quarter of which are singletons. Trimming cost V 0 bases and J 3 bases, with 2 bases left between them. CDR1 is LGHDT and CDR2 is YNNKEL in the germline V gene (reference sequence). The CDR3 is 12 residues long. This specimen belongs to a study of T-cell memory formation after mild COVID-19. General study findings and limits: Clones that contracted from day 15 to 85 were balanced CD4/CD8, while later expanders leaned CD4+.

The TCR originated in an adult woman who had mild COVID-19 (a few samples of this study predate the infection). Cell type and time point are not known. The chain has TRBV3-1 and TRBJ2-5; no firm D call. Specimen: PBMCs or a T cell subset sorted from them (not recorded which). The CDR3 protein is CASSQEEETQYF. The CDR3 DNA sequence: TGTGCCAGCAGCCAAGAAGAAGAGACCCAGTACTTC.